Shown below are 27 T cell receptor beta chains from a single sample sequenced in a study of blood T cell repertoires in COVID-19. The protocol was immunoSEQ multiplex PCR, while the TCRdb copy is restricted to in-frame clones and leaves out a portion. Of approximately 160,000 clones listed, about 80% are singletons. The sample consisted of peripheral blood. Every receptor here comes from a man aged 55 to 70 with acute or convalescent COVID-19.

The V and J genes are TRBV9 and TRBJ1-2; TRBD1 matches 9 bases. Germline loops: CDR1 SGDLS, CDR2 YYNGEE. This CDR3 has 17 amino acids. The J segment lost 8 bases and the V segment lost 0 bases, leaving 14 bases of the junction unmatched. CDR3: CASSVEGLGDRAWGYTF. The CDR3 nucleotides are TGTGCCAGCAGCGTAGAAGGTTTAGGGGACAGGGCTTGGGGCTACACCTTC.

The CDR3, as DNA: TGTGCCAGCAGTTTTCAGTGGGGGGGAAACTATGGCTACACCTTC. It yields the protein CASSFQWGGNYGYTF. This chain joins TRBV6-5 and TRBJ1-2, with a possible D match to TRBD1 (5 bases). The CDR3 is 15 residues long. V was pared by 4 bases and J by 2 bases, with 14 bases between. Germline-derived CDR1 and CDR2 are MNHEY and SVGAGI.

This chain connects TRBV7-2 to TRBJ2-1; D is possibly TRBD1 (6 bases). CDR1 and CDR2 from the germline V gene are SGHTA and FQGNSA. The CDR3 runs to 15 residues. V was trimmed by 4 bases and J by 4 bases, leaving 14 bases between them. CDR3 DNA: TGTGCCAGCAGCTCCGCCTACACAGGGTACAATGAGCAGTTCTTC. This encodes CASSSAYTGYNEQFF.

V gene TRBV9 combines with J gene TRBJ2-3; D perhaps matches TRBD1 (6 bases). Trimming left V 3 bases short and J 1 base short, with 9 bases between. Germline CDR1 SGDLS, CDR2 YYNGEE. The CDR3 length is 14 residues. CDR3 sequence (DNA): TGTGCCAGCAGCGCCCCAGGGGGCACAGATACGCAGTATTTT. It translates to CASSAPGGTDTQYF.

This clone was detected a few times. The chain uses TRBV21-1 and TRBJ2-3; whether TRBD1, the table's D call, matches the DNA was not checked. TRBV21-1 is a pseudogene locus. The CDR3 runs to 17 residues. The CDR3 loop is CASSKIPRTGMADTQYF. CDR3 DNA: TGTGCCAGCAGCAAAATTCCTCGGACAGGGATGGCAGATACGCAGTATTTT.

The rearrangement links TRBV12-3 or TRBV12-4 to TRBJ1-2; unclear D gene. Trimming took off 5 bases at V and 8 bases at J, with 15 bases between the two ends. The CDR3 consists of 13 residues. The CDR3 region is CASSRTGFQGYTF. In nucleotides, the CDR3 is TGTGCCAGCAGTAGGACGGGGTTCCAGGGCTACACCTTC.

The chain links TRBV7-3 to TRBJ1-1; a weak D match, TRBD1 (5 bases). The CDR3 length is 13 residues. V dropped 5 bases and J dropped 5 bases, with 12 bases sitting between them. Germline V gives CDR1 SGHTA, CDR2 FQGTGA. The CDR3 loop is CASSPQGGTEAFF. CDR3 sequence (DNA): TGTGCCAGCAGCCCTCAGGGTGGTACTGAAGCTTTCTTT.

This clone appeared once. The chain couples TRBV5-4 to TRBJ2-7; 11 nucleotides align to TRBD1. From germline, CDR1 is SGHNT and CDR2 YYREEE (reference sequence). V was pared by 3 bases and J by 2 bases, with 1 base of the junction left unmatched. The CDR3 consists of 14 residues. CDR3 nucleotides: TGTGCCAGCAGCTCGGACAGGGGGCCCTACGAGCAGTACTTC. Translation gives CASSSDRGPYEQYF. The full variable domain, in which reference TRBV5-4 and TRBJ2-7 provide the parts outside the CDR3, is ETGVTQSPTHLIKTRGQQVTLRCSSQSGHNTVSWYQQALGQGPQFIFQYYREEENGRGNFPPRFSGLQFPNYSSELNVNALELDDSALYLCASSSDRGPYEQYFGPGTRLTVT.

V is TRBV30 and J is TRBJ1-4; D is undetermined. CDR1 is GTSNPN and CDR2 is SVGIG in the germline V gene (reference sequence). V was shortened by 3 bases and J by 3 bases, with 11 bases between the two germline ends. The CDR3 has 14 residues. The DNA of the CDR3 is TGTGCCTGGAGCGCGATAGCAGCTAATGAAAAACTGTTTTTT. Amino acid sequence: CAWSAIAANEKLFF.

This chain uses TRBV6-5 with TRBJ1-6; no reliable D call. V was cut by 2 bases and J by 7 bases, with 6 bases left in between. The CDR3 totals 13 residues. Germline CDR1 and CDR2: MNHEY and SVGAGI. The CDR3 DNA is TGTGCCAGCAGTTACGGAGAGAATTCACCCCTCCACTTT. It yields the protein CASSYGENSPLHF.

The chain carries TRBV5-1 and TRBJ2-3; TRBD1 matches 10 bases. The CDR3 has 15 residues. Germline CDR1 reads SGHRS; CDR2 reads YFSETQ. J lost 4 bases, V lost 4 bases, and 6 bases had no gene match. Here the CDR3 reads CASSVTGGTSDTQYF. CDR3 nucleotides: TGCGCCAGCAGCGTGACAGGGGGCACGTCAGATACGCAGTATTTT.

The chain carries TRBV30 and TRBJ2-3; D is perhaps TRBD1 (5 bases). Trimming cost V 2 bases and J 0 bases, with 12 bases left between them. The CDR3 covers 15 residues. CDR1 and CDR2 (germline): GTSNPN, SVGIG (reference sequence). CDR3 region: CAWSKGALSTDTQYF. The CDR3 nucleotides are TGTGCCTGGAGTAAAGGGGCCCTAAGCACAGATACGCAGTATTTT. The complete variable domain, with remaining parts taken from reference TRBV30 and TRBJ2-3, reads SQTIHQWPATLVQPVGSPLSLECTVEGTSNPNLYWYRQAAGRGLQLLFYSVGIGQISSEVPQNLSASRPQDRQFILSSKKLLLSDSGFYLCAWSKGALSTDTQYFGPGTRLTVL.

The chain couples TRBV25-1 to TRBJ2-5; tentatively, D is TRBD1 (6 bases). With 2 bases removed from V and 5 bases from J, the gap between germline ends came to 12 bases. Germline V gene data show CDR1 as MGHDK and CDR2 as SYGVNS. The CDR3 is 14 amino acids. In DNA, the CDR3 is TGTGCCAGCAGTGAAAAGGGGACAAAGGAGACCCAGTACTTC. Translating gives CASSEKGTKETQYF.

This clone appeared a single time. The genes are TRBV4-1 and TRBJ2-7; D might be TRBD1 (6 bases). The CDR3 loop spans 15 amino acids. Per the germline V gene, CDR1 is MGHRA and CDR2 is YSYEKL. V was clipped by 0 bases and J by 7 bases, with 16 bases between them. The CDR3 region has the DNA TGCGCCAGCAGCCAAGAAGGAACAGGGCTCGGGGAGCAGTACTTC. Protein sequence: CASSQEGTGLGEQYF.

The V gene is TRBV30, the J gene TRBJ2-3; 11 bases are a match to TRBD1. CDR1 is GTSNPN, CDR2 SVGIG, per germline (reference sequence). V trimming: 5 bases; J trimming: 2 bases; junction bases outside the gene matches: 3. This CDR3 spans 14 amino acids. The CDR3 loop reads CAWGQGANTDTQYF. The CDR3 DNA reads TGTGCCTGGGGACAGGGGGCTAACACAGATACGCAGTATTTT.

V usage is TRBV6-2 or TRBV6-3 and J usage is TRBJ1-1; weak D call: TRBD1 (5 bases). The V and J ends lost 1 base and 2 bases respectively, with 14 bases between them. This CDR3 has 16 amino acids. Germline CDR1 MNHEY, CDR2 SVGEGT. CDR3 protein: CASSYFPGKINTEAFF. In DNA form, the CDR3 reads TGTGCCAGCAGTTACTTCCCAGGGAAGATCAACACTGAAGCTTTCTTT.

This rearrangement joins TRBV15 to TRBJ1-5, with unresolved D. The CDR3 is made up of 15 amino acids. With 5 bases removed from V and 0 bases from J, the gap between germline ends came to 11 bases. Per germline, CDR1 LNHNV and CDR2 YYDKDF (reference sequence). In DNA, the CDR3 is TGTGCCACCAGCCCCCGGGTGGGTAGCAATCAGCCCCAGCATTTT. Amino acids: CATSPRVGSNQPQHF.

The chain uses TRBV19 and TRBJ1-5; D is unclear. Between the trimmed V and J ends, which lost 8 bases and 7 bases, there was a span of 12 bases. The CDR3 is 12 amino acids. CDR1 is LNHDA and CDR2 is SQIVND in the germline V gene (reference sequence). The CDR3 nucleotides read TGTGCCAGTGAATACGGAGGACAGCCCCAGCATTTT. Its protein is CASEYGGQPQHF.

V gene TRBV9 combines with J gene TRBJ1-1; a possible D gene is TRBD1 (6 bases). Germline CDR1 SGDLS, CDR2 YYNGEE. Trimming shortened V by 3 bases and J by 1 base, and 13 bases separated the two germline ends. This CDR3 has 15 residues. For the CDR3, the DNA is TGTGCCAGCAGCGAGGGGGTGAGGAGGAACACTGAAGCTTTCTTT. Translation gives CASSEGVRRNTEAFF.

This chain connects TRBV4-2 to TRBJ2-7; 8 bases line up with TRBD2. After removal of 4 bases from V and 2 bases from J, the junction contained 7 bases not matched to a gene. CDR3 size: 15 residues. Germline CDR1 is LGHNA and CDR2 is YNFKEQ. The CDR3: CASSLREGDPYEQYF. The CDR3 nucleotides are TGTGCCAGCAGCCTTCGGGAGGGGGACCCCTACGAGCAGTACTTC.

The CDR3 DNA reads TGTGCCAGCTCACCGTTCGGGGGGGTGTCAGATACGCAGTATTTT. Protein: CASSPFGGVSDTQYF. V and J are TRBV18 and TRBJ2-3; 8 nucleotides match TRBD2. Germline values: CDR1 KGHSH, CDR2 LQKENI. This CDR3 is built from 15 residues. V gave up 3 bases and J gave up 4 bases; unmatched junction bases: 6.

CDR3 protein: CASSSQGAGTEAFF. CDR3 coding DNA: TGTGCCAGCAGTTCCCAGGGGGCCGGGACTGAAGCTTTCTTT. V and J are TRBV11-2 and TRBJ1-1, with TRBD1 matching over 8 bases. The CDR3 contains 14 residues. The J segment lost 5 bases and the V segment lost 6 bases, leaving 8 bases of the junction unmatched. Germline values: CDR1 SGHAT, CDR2 FQNNGV.

This clone came up a few times. The gene calls are TRBV5-1 and TRBJ1-1; 7 bases agree with TRBD1. Losses at the gene ends were 2 bases for V and 7 bases for J; bases not matched to a gene: 2. The CDR3 sequence is 12 residues long. Germline V CDR1 and CDR2: SGHRS, YFSETQ. The CDR3 loop reads CASSFRDSEAFF. In nucleotides, the CDR3 is TGCGCCAGCAGCTTTCGGGACAGTGAAGCTTTCTTT.

This chain connects TRBV21-1 to TRBJ2-7; the table gives TRBD1 as D, unverified against the DNA. TRBV21-1 is a pseudogene segment. The CDR3 is 15 residues long. CDR3 residues: CASNTSAGQAYEQYF. The DNA of the CDR3 is TGTGCCAGCAACACCTCGGCGGGACAGGCCTACGAGCAGTACTTC.

J is TRBJ2-1 and V is TRBV30; TRBD1 matches 11 bases. CDR1 and CDR2 (germline): GTSNPN, SVGIG (reference sequence). This CDR3 has 13 residues. V dropped 5 bases and J dropped 7; count of bases not matched to a gene: 4. The DNA for the CDR3 is TGTGCCTGGGGGACAGGGGGGATGAATGAGCAGTTCTTC. Translation gives CAWGTGGMNEQFF.

This clone has just a few counts. The chain employs TRBV11-3 and TRBJ2-1; TRBD1 agrees at 7 bases. Germline-derived CDR1 and CDR2 are SGHNT and YENEEA. There are 15 residues in the CDR3. With 5 bases clipped from V and 2 bases from J, the junction kept 6 bases outside the gene matches. CDR3 in DNA: TGTGCCAGCAGCCGTGACGACAGGGCCTACAATGAGCAGTTCTTC. Protein sequence: CASSRDDRAYNEQFF.

V and J are TRBV7-9 and TRBJ1-4; D call uncertain. The CDR3 is 15 residues long. Germline CDR1 and CDR2: SEHNR and FQNEAQ (reference sequence). With 5 bases removed from V and 5 bases from J, the gap between germline ends came to 15 bases. The CDR3 region has the DNA TGTGCCAGCAGCCCCGCAGCGGGCGGGAATGAAAAACTGTTTTTT. Amino acids: CASSPAAGGNEKLFF.